A single sample is the source of the 21 T cell receptor beta chains below, sequenced in a study of T cells in Graves' hyperthyroidism and ophthalmopathy (dated by TCRdb to about 2019). The library came from multiplex PCR. The data were produced on an Illumina HiSeq 2000. TCR beta CDR3 regions were amplified from RNA transcripts. For the first round of RT-PCR on the TCR CDR3, the HTBI primer set was used together with the Qiagen OneStep RT-PCR kit. TCRdb reanalyzed the raw reads on its own, using fastp at Q25 for trimming and MiXCR for clone calling, and kept in-frame beta chains. Duplicate CDR3 protein sequences are folded into a single record with the most common DNA and genes. This sample lists hundreds of thousands of distinct CDR3 sequences; over 12% were detected once. About 3.9% of the sample lies in the top ten. Sequencing was carried out using blood. These receptors were taken from a woman aged 40 to 49 with Graves' ophthalmopathy.

The chain joins TRBV20-1 to TRBJ2-5; either TRBD1 or TRBD2 may supply D (5 bases each). Germline V gene data show CDR1 as DFQATT and CDR2 as SNEGSKA (reference sequence). CDR3 length equals 12 residues. V shed 4 bases and J shed 2 bases, with 8 bases lying between them. The CDR3 DNA reads as TGCAGTGCTAAGGGACGGCAAGAGACCCAGTACTTC. This sequence encodes CSAKGRQETQYF.

The sample holds a few counts of this clonotype. The chain uses TRBV18 and TRBJ1-1; the D gene is possibly TRBD1 (6 bases). Germline V CDR1 and CDR2: KGHSH, LQKENI. This CDR3 has 14 amino acids. The V end lost 5 bases, the J end lost 1 base, and 11 bases lay between the germline ends. CDR3 protein: CASSKTGTNTEAFF. The CDR3 nucleotides are TGTGCCAGCTCAAAAACAGGGACGAACACTGAAGCTTTCTTT.

This clonotype was counted once. The chain employs TRBV12-3 or TRBV12-4 and TRBJ1-5, with D possibly matching TRBD1 (5 bases). Trimming stripped 3 bases from V and 0 bases from J, with 15 bases between. CDR3 length: 17 residues. The CDR3 region is CASSLDGAPFSNQPQHF. In DNA, the CDR3 is TGTGCCAGCAGTTTGGATGGGGCCCCCTTTAGCAATCAGCCCCAGCATTTT.

In this sample, this clonotype turned up many times. The J gene is TRBJ2-5, the V gene TRBV12-3 or TRBV12-4; D is possibly TRBD1 (5 bases). This CDR3 is 14 amino acids long. Between the trimmed V and J ends, which lost 6 bases and 0 bases, there was a span of 11 bases. The CDR3 sequence is CASSGQTYQETQYF. The CDR3 DNA follows: TGTGCCAGCAGCGGACAAACCTACCAAGAGACCCAGTACTTC.

The CDR3 spells CASSSGTGVPLRETQYF. For the CDR3, the DNA is TGCGCCAGCAGCTCCGGGACAGGGGTCCCCCTCCGAGAGACCCAGTACTTC. This chain connects TRBV5-1 to TRBJ2-5; 10 bases are a match to TRBD1. CDR3 length: 17 residues. J lost 4 bases, V lost 3 bases, and 12 bases had no gene match. Per germline, CDR1 SGHRS and CDR2 YFSETQ.

This clonotype was seen a few times. J is TRBJ2-7 and V is TRBV4-2; D is perhaps TRBD1 (5 bases). The V gene lost 2 bases and the J gene lost 4 bases, with 15 bases spanning the gap. CDR3 length: 15 residues. The V gene's germline CDR1 is LGHNA and CDR2 YNFKEQ. The CDR3 nucleotides are TGTGCCAGCAGCCAACAAGGAGTGGGGCCTTACGAGCAGTACTTC. Amino acids: CASSQQGVGPYEQYF.

This clonotype was detected many times. The J gene is TRBJ1-1, the V gene TRBV20-1; 10 nucleotides agree with TRBD1. CDR1 DFQATT and CDR2 SNEGSKA come from the germline V gene (reference sequence). Losses at the gene ends were 6 bases for V and 6 bases for J; bases not matched to a gene: 10. The CDR3 totals 14 residues. The CDR3 DNA follows: TGCAGTGCCCAAGTAGGGACAGGGGCCCCTGAAGCTTTCTTT. Amino acids: CSAQVGTGAPEAFF.

This clonotype occurred many times. The rearrangement joins TRBV12-3 or TRBV12-4 to TRBJ1-2; no definite D call. The ends were cut back, 5 bases at V and 2 bases at J, with 6 bases in the middle. The CDR3 loop spans 12 amino acids. The CDR3 sequence: CASSPDNYGYTF. The DNA of the CDR3 is TGTGCCAGCAGTCCGGACAACTATGGCTACACCTTC.

The chain employs TRBV4-2 and TRBJ1-2, with D uncertain. Germline lookup yields CDR1 LGHNA and CDR2 YNFKEQ. There are 20 residues in the CDR3. Trimming took off 4 bases at V and 2 bases at J, with 29 bases between the two ends. The CDR3 loop is CASSRPSSGGSIGRNYGYTF. The CDR3 DNA reads as TGTGCCAGCAGCCGACCCTCCTCTGGCGGGAGTATAGGCAGGAACTATGGCTACACCTTC.

This clonotype was counted a few times. This chain links TRBV3-1 with TRBJ2-7; 9 bases match TRBD2. The CDR3 is 16 amino acids. J lost 3 bases, V lost 0 bases, and 6 bases had no gene match. Germline V gives CDR1 LGHDT, CDR2 YNNKEL (reference sequence). The CDR3 coding sequence is TGTGCCAGCAGCCAAGATCAACTAGCGGGCGGCTACGAGCAGTACTTC. This translates into CASSQDQLAGGYEQYF.

This clonotype was counted ten times or more. This chain joins TRBV24-1 and TRBJ1-2; D perhaps matches TRBD1 (6 bases). V was clipped by 9 bases and J by 6 bases, with 10 bases between them. The CDR3 extends over 11 amino acids. CDR1 KGHDR and CDR2 SFDVKD come from the germline V gene. The CDR3 coding sequence is TGTGCCACCCCTAACAGGGATGGCTACACCTTC. Translation: CATPNRDGYTF.

This clonotype came up a few times. The chain carries TRBV27 and TRBJ2-3, with 9 bases matching TRBD1. The germline V gene encodes CDR1 MNHEY and CDR2 SMNVEV (reference sequence). CDR3 length: 17 residues. J was trimmed by 5 bases and V by 4 bases; bases with no gene match: 13. CDR3 nucleotide sequence: TGTGCCAGCAGTTCCCTGGGTATGAGACAGGGGGGAGATACGCAGTATTTT. This translates into CASSSLGMRQGGDTQYF.

V is TRBV6-1 and J is TRBJ2-7; 7 bases are a match to TRBD1. Germline trimming cut 6 bases from V and 1 base from J; bases unmatched to any gene: 6. CDR1 and CDR2 (germline): MNHNS, SASEGT. The CDR3 length is 14 residues. In DNA form, the CDR3 reads TGTGCCAGCAGGAAAGGGACAGTTTCCTACGAGCAGTACTTC. This encodes CASRKGTVSYEQYF.

The V gene is TRBV2, the J gene TRBJ2-2; a possible D gene is TRBD2 (6 bases). The V and J ends lost 5 bases and 3 bases respectively, with 13 bases between them. The CDR3 is 15 residues long. Per the germline V gene, CDR1 is SNHLY and CDR2 is FYNNEI. The CDR3 reads CASSIRETDTGELFF. Written as DNA, the CDR3 is TGTGCCAGCAGTATACGGGAGACGGACACCGGGGAGCTGTTTTTT. The entire variable domain, with the rest obtained from reference TRBV2 and TRBJ2-2, is as follows: EPEVTQTPSHQVTQMGQEVILRCVPISNHLYFYWYRQILGQKVEFLVSFYNNEISEKSEIFDDQFSVERPDGSNFTLKIRSTKLEDSAMYFCASSIRETDTGELFFGEGSRLTVL.

This clonotype was observed many times. This sequence joins TRBV5-1 and TRBJ2-7; weak D call: TRBD1 (5 bases). The CDR3 extends over 13 amino acids. Germline V gene lookup returns CDR1 SGHRS and CDR2 YFSETQ. Between the trimmed V and J ends, which lost 5 bases and 4 bases, there was a span of 13 bases. In nucleotides, the CDR3 is TGCGCCAGCAGTAACTATCAGGGATACGAGCAGTACTTC. Amino acid sequence: CASSNYQGYEQYF.

This clonotype was seen at least ten times. The rearrangement joins TRBV20-1 to TRBJ2-5; possibly TRBD1 or TRBD2 for D (5 bases each). Trimming stripped 3 bases from V and 2 bases from J, with 16 bases between. The CDR3 has 15 amino acids. CDR1 is DFQATT and CDR2 is SNEGSKA in the germline V gene (reference sequence). The CDR3: CSASPPGTKQETQYF. CDR3 nucleotide sequence: TGCAGTGCTAGCCCCCCCGGGACCAAGCAAGAGACCCAGTACTTC.

Many counts were recorded for this clonotype. The chain has TRBV5-1 and TRBJ1-2; no clear D. V was pared by 1 base and J by 2 bases, with 9 bases between. Germline CDR1 reads SGHRS; CDR2 reads YFSETQ. The CDR3 is 14 amino acids. The CDR3 loop reads CASSLTTVNYGYTF. CDR3 DNA: TGCGCCAGCAGCTTGACTACAGTAAACTATGGCTACACCTTC. Based on the CDR3 plus reference TRBV5-1 and TRBJ1-2, the full variable domain is KAGVTQTPRYLIKTRGQQVTLSCSPISGHRSVSWYQQTPGQGLQFLFEYFSETQRNKGNFPGRFSGRQFSNSRSEMNVSTLELGDSALYLCASSLTTVNYGYTFGSGTRLTVV.

The chain has TRBV12-3 or TRBV12-4 and TRBJ2-2, with D possibly TRBD2 on 6 matching bases. The CDR3 sequence is 14 residues long. V lost 3 bases and J lost 5, with 10 bases in between. The CDR3 region is CASSLRRETGELFF. In DNA form, the CDR3 reads TGTGCCAGCAGTTTGAGGAGGGAAACCGGGGAGCTGTTTTTT.

The chain joins TRBV25-1 to TRBJ2-7; possible D gene TRBD1, 7 bases. This CDR3 is 15 amino acids long. Germline loops: CDR1 MGHDK, CDR2 SYGVNS. Trimming took 4 bases from V and 6 from J, leaving 19 bases between them. In nucleotides, the CDR3 is TGTGCCAGCAGTGGCGGGACAGCCGGATTTGTCGAGCAGTACTTC. Protein: CASSGGTAGFVEQYF.

This clonotype was seen only a few times. It may be a read error: a sequence one base away is much more abundant. This rearrangement joins TRBV6-2 or TRBV6-3 to TRBJ2-2, with 9 bases lining up with TRBD2. This CDR3 comprises 14 residues. Germline loops: CDR1 MNHEY, CDR2 SVGEGT. The CDR3 protein is CAGSTGLAPGELFF. CDR3 DNA sequence: TGTGCCGGCAGTACGGGACTAGCTCCCGGGGAGCTGTTTTTT.

This clonotype has only a few counts. The V gene is TRBV28, the J gene TRBJ2-7; no clear D. The V end lost 4 bases, the J end lost 3 bases, and 10 bases lay between the germline ends. Germline CDR1 MDHEN, CDR2 SYDVKM. The CDR3 is made up of 13 amino acids. The CDR3 nucleotides are TGTGCCAGCAGTTCTGTTCCCAACTACGAGCAGTACTTC. Translating it yields CASSSVPNYEQYF. Filled out from reference TRBV28 and TRBJ2-7, the complete variable domain reads DVKVTQSSRYLVKRTGEKVFLECVQDMDHENMFWYRQDPGLGLRLIYFSYDVKMKEKGDIPEGYSVSREKKERFSLILESASTNQTSMYLCASSSVPNYEQYFGPGTRLTVT.